Reported below is one TCR beta chain. The source of the sample is a study of blood T cell repertoires in COVID-19. Across the study: T cells, B-cell-depleted T cells, or PBMCs provided the cDNA or gDNA that served as material.

Trimming took off 1 base at V and 2 bases at J, with 12 bases between the two ends. The CDR3 totals 15 residues. The germline V gene encodes CDR1 SGHTA and CDR2 FQGNSA. Original analysis: How many nucleated cells were present was estimated from reference gene primer amplification. Assay: immunoSEQ multiplex PCR; the TCRdb copy retains only in-frame clones and omits some. V, J and clone size reflect that table, while D and trimming were determined from the DNA. The sample contains about 140,000 clones, under 90% of which appear only once. The chain links TRBV7-2 to TRBJ2-7; perhaps TRBD2 as D (6 bases). The specimen was peripheral blood. The TCR sequence derives from an older man who had recovered from COVID-19. CDR3 nucleotide sequence: TGTGCCAGCAGCTTAGTTGCGGGACCTACCTACGAGCAGTACTTC. Encoded protein: CASSLVAGPTYEQYF.